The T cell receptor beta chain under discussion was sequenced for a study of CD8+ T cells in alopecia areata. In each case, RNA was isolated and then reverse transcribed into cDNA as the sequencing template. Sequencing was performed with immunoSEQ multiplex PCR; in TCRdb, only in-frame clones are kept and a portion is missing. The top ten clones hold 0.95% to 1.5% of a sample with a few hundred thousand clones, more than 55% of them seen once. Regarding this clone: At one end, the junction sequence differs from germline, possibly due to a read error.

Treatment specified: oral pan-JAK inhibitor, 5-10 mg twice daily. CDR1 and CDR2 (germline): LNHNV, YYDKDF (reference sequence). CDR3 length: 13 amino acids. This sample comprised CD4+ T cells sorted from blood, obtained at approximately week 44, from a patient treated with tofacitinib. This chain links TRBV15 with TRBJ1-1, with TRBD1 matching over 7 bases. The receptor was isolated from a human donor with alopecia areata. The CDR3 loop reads CATDTDRSTQAFF. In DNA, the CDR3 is TGTGCCACCGACACGGACAGGAGCACTCAAGCTTTCTTT.